The clone carrying this T cell receptor (beta chain) has only one observation. This sample was included in a study of blood T cell repertoires in COVID-19. The data were produced by immunoSEQ multiplex PCR, yet TCRdb's version contains in-frame clones alone and is incomplete. The table shows some 80,000 clones, with roughly 86% occurring only once. CDR1 is GTSNPN and CDR2 is SVGIG in the germline V gene (reference sequence). V lost 0 bases, J lost 16 bases, and 13 bases lay in between. The CDR3 has 11 amino acids. The genes are TRBV30 and TRBJ2-4; possibly TRBD2 for D (6 bases). The specimen was peripheral blood. The clonotype originates from a man aged 45-60 years with active or convalescent COVID-19. CDR3 bases: TGTGCCTGGAGTGTTGGTGGGGACTCATACTTC. Translating gives CAWSVGGDSYF.